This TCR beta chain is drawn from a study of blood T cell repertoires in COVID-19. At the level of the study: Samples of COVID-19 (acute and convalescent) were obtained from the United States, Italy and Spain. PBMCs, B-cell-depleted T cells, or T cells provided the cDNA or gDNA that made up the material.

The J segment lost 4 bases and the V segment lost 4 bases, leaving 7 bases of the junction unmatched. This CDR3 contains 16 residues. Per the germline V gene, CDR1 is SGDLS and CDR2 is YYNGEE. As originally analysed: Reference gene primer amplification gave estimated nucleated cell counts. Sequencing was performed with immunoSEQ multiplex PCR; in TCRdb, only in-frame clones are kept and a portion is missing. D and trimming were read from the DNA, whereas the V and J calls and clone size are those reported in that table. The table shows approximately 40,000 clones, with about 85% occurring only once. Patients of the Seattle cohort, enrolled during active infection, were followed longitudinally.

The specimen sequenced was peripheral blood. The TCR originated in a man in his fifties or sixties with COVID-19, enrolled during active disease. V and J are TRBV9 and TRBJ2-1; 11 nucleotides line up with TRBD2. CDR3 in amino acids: CASSLFSGRGYNEQFF. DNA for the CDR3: TGTGCCAGCAGCCTCTTTAGCGGGAGGGGGTACAATGAGCAGTTCTTC.